A selection of T cell receptor beta chains follows, all from one sample in a study of CD8 T cells in Susac syndrome. One entry per CDR3 protein, called by TCRdb with MiXCR from the immunoSEQ multiplex PCR reads. The top ten hold 0.15% to 0.2% of the sample, which has approximately 210,000 distinct CDR3 sequences, approximately 94% seen once. Input material: CD4+ T cells from PBMCs. The receptor source for this set is a human donor with Susac syndrome. Both conserved end residues are trimmed from each CDR3. The order of the fields is V gene, J gene, CDR3 length, CDR3 protein.

>TRBV25-1|TRBJ2-7|10
ASNGYQYEQY
>TRBV30|TRBJ2-7|10
AWSVTRNEQY
>TRBV30|TRBJ1-4|12
AWMISRAGGKLF
>TRBV30|TRBJ2-3|13
AWSGVISSTDTQY
>TRBV19|TRBJ1-2|12
ASSTIAGDYGYT
>TRBV24-1|TRBJ2-1|12
ATSGTGPYNEQF
>TRBV20-1|TRBJ1-1|11
SERAPGGTEAF
>TRBV28|TRBJ2-6|15
ASTQSAGRTGANVLT
>TRBV6-1|TRBJ2-7|9
ASNIGGEQY
>TRBV5-4|TRBJ1-1|13
ASSLTAGGNTEAF
>TRBV3-1|TRBJ2-1|11
ASSPMSLDEQF
>TRBV5-1|TRBJ2-7|12
ASSFKSPTDEQY
>TRBV18|TRBJ2-7|10
ASSSPPGEQY
>TRBV28|TRBJ1-6|10
ASFVGNSPLH
>TRBV7-2|TRBJ1-6|11
ASSFHGNSPLH
>TRBV20-1|TRBJ1-5|12
SARASTGNQPQH
>TRBV20-1|TRBJ1-1|11
SAKGGGNTEAF
>TRBV6-2/TRBV6-3|TRBJ1-1|14
ASSYSLTGTNTEAF
>TRBV12-3/TRBV12-4|TRBJ1-1|12
ASSLTGGETEAF
>TRBV30|TRBJ2-5|11
AWSGTSQETQY
>TRBV5-1|TRBJ2-5|12
ASSLFGGRETQY
>TRBV15|TRBJ2-7|11
ATSREVLGEQY
>TRBV5-6|TRBJ1-1|13
ASGPRTLGNTEAF
>TRBV20-1|TRBJ2-7|12
SAGGLAGMGEQY
>TRBV6-5|TRBJ2-7|13
ASSSGTPPSYEQY
>TRBV9|TRBJ1-3|13
ASSKTGVRGNTIY
>TRBV6-1|TRBJ2-1|15
ASITRPGTSDYNEQF
>TRBV4-1|TRBJ1-1|11
ASTGELDTEAF